This T cell receptor beta chain derives from a study of T-cell reconstitution after alpha-beta-depleted transplantation in children. Regarding the study as a whole: Reportedly, only several hundred clones from non-depleted graft cells drove alpha-beta T-cell counts at about two months. Where some patients showed high TCRbeta diversity at day 60, it came from recipient T cells and thymic progenitors that had survived. From newly produced T cells came most of the T-cell counts and diversity one year after transplant.

This clonotype was detected a few times. Its matching antigen is unknown. Germline loops: CDR1 KGHDR, CDR2 SFDVKD. The length of the CDR3 is 19 residues. The V and J ends lost 4 bases and 2 bases respectively, with 22 bases between them. Construction of the TCRbeta library involved unique molecular identifiers. MiXCR, run by TCRdb on the PCR reads, gives a single entry per CDR3 protein. The sample includes a few hundred thousand distinct CDR3 sequences, 7.5% to 9% of them seen just once. This sequence was found in a female patient aged 2-9 years who had a stem cell transplant for Fanconi anemia, so the T cells may come from the graft donor. The chain combines TRBV24-1 with TRBJ2-2, with D perhaps matching TRBD1 or TRBD2 (6 bases each). Sequenced here: peripheral blood, sampled 360 days after TCRalphabeta/CD19-depleted stem cell transplant. The DNA for the CDR3 is TGTGCCACCAGTGACTTACAGGCGAGGGGGACTTTTAACACCGGGGAGCTGTTTTTT. Protein product: CATSDLQARGTFNTGELFF.